The TCR beta chain under discussion was sequenced for a study of blood T cell repertoires in COVID-19. Study at large: There were acute and convalescent COVID-19 samples, and they came from the United States, Italy and Spain. PBMCs, B-cell-depleted T cells, or T cells were the source of the cDNA or gDNA that made up the material.

This clone was seen just once. Germline V gene data show CDR1 as MNHEY and CDR2 as SMNVEV (reference sequence). The CDR3 has 16 residues. Trimming pared 0 bases from V and 3 bases from J, leaving 12 bases between. Per the original methods: Nucleated cell counts were estimated from reference gene primer amplification. The protocol was immunoSEQ multiplex PCR, while the TCRdb copy is restricted to in-frame clones and leaves out a portion. V, J and clone size are those of that table, while D and trimming were read from the DNA. Of approximately 190,000 clones in the sample, roughly four fifths were seen once.

J is TRBJ1-5 and V is TRBV27; D not certain. The sample was peripheral blood. The clonotype originates from a woman aged 40 to 50 with acute or convalescent COVID-19. This chain's CDR3 is CASSLSYAGYNQPQHF. CDR3 nucleotides: TGTGCCAGCAGTTTATCGTATGCAGGCTACAATCAGCCCCAGCATTTT.